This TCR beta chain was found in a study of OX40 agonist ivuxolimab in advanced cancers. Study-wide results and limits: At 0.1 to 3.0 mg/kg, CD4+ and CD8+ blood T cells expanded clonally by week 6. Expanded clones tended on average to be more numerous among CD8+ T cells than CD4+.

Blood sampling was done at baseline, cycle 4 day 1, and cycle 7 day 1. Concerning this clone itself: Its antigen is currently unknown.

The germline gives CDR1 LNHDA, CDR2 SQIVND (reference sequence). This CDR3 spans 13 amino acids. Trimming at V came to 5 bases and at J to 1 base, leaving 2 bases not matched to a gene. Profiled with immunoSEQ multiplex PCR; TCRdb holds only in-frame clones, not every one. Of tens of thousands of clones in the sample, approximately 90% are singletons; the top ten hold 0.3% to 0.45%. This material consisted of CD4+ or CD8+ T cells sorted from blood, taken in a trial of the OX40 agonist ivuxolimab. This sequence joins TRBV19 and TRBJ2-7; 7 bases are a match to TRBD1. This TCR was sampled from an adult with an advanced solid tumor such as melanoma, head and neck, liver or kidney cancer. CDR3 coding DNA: TGTGCCAGTAGTGAGACAGGGTCCTACGAGCAGTACTTC. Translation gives CASSETGSYEQYF.